Each of the 28 T cell receptor beta chains below was sequenced from the same sample in a study of tumor and adjacent non-tumor tissue in lung cancer. TCRbeta libraries were built with three rounds of nested PCR, modified from ARM-PCR. TCRdb re-derived calls from the multiplex PCR reads in MiXCR, one entry per CDR3 protein. In the table there are about 200,000 distinct CDR3 sequences, approximately 74% of which are singletons. This sample's RNA came from whole unsorted tissue. The specimen was lung tumor tissue. The source of these receptors is a man aged 60 to 75 with non-small cell lung cancer.

This clonotype was counted between two and nine times. A much larger clone differs from this one at a single base, so this may be a read error. The CDR3 DNA follows: TGTGCCAGCAGCTTAGACCTGGCGGGGGGCGTAGATACGCGGTATTTT. Its protein product is CASSLDLAGGVDTRYF. The chain has TRBV11-2 and TRBJ2-3, with 8 bases fitting TRBD2. Germline V gene lookup returns CDR1 SGHAT and CDR2 FQNNGV. The CDR3 has 16 residues. The full variable domain, completed using reference TRBV11-2 and TRBJ2-3, is EAGVAQSPRYKIIEKRQSVAFWCNPISGHATLYWYQQILGQGPKLLIQFQNNGVVDDSQLPKDRFSAERLKGVDSTLKIQPAKLEDSAVYLCASSLDLAGGVDTRYFGPGTRLTVL.

A few counts support this clonotype. The V and J genes are TRBV10-2 and TRBJ2-3; D not certain. The V and J ends lost 6 bases and 2 bases respectively, with 9 bases between them. The CDR3 covers 13 residues. The V gene's germline CDR1 is WSHSY and CDR2 SAAADI. In nucleotides, the CDR3 is TGCGCCAGCAGAGGGCAGCTCACAGATACGCAGTATTTT. It translates to CASRGQLTDTQYF.

To note about this clonotype: The germline gene is not matched at one end of the junction; a read error may be the cause. V and J are TRBV20-1 and TRBJ1-4, with no clear D. Germline V gives CDR1 DFQATT, CDR2 SNEGSKA (reference sequence). The CDR3 extends over 16 amino acids. CDR3: CSARDGMKRHNEELFF. The CDR3 nucleotides read TGCAGTGCTAGAGATGGGATGAAGAGGCATAATGAAGAACTGTTTTTT.

Details on this clonotype: Germline and junction disagree at one end, which may indicate a read error. The chain is built from TRBV4-3 and TRBJ2-5, with no clear D. Germline values: CDR1 LGHNA, CDR2 YSLEER. The CDR3 covers 13 residues. The CDR3 sequence is CASNQGFRETQYF. CDR3 bases: TGCGCCAGCAACCAAGGGTTTCGAGAGACCCAGTACTTC.

This clonotype appeared many times. The chain couples TRBV20-1 to TRBJ2-7; D is undetermined. V dropped 4 bases and J dropped 2 bases, with 15 bases sitting between them. The CDR3 has 14 residues. Germline loops: CDR1 DFQATT, CDR2 SNEGSKA (reference sequence). CDR3 sequence reads: CSAKITRDPYEQYF. CDR3 coding DNA: TGCAGTGCTAAGATAACAAGAGACCCCTACGAGCAGTACTTC.

In the case of this clonotype: Its ends do not fully match the called genes, so a read error is possible. This chain connects TRBV4-3 to TRBJ1-1, with D hard to call. CDR1 and CDR2 from the germline V gene are LGHNA and YSLEER. The CDR3 sequence is 16 residues long. CDR3 residues: CVSSQDLSGSGTEALF. In nucleotides, the CDR3 is TGCGTCAGCAGCCAAGATTTAAGTGGCAGCGGCACTGAAGCTTTATTT.

About this clonotype itself: A read error is possible here, since a much larger clone lies one base away. The chain has TRBV12-3 or TRBV12-4 and TRBJ2-5; D is unclear. This CDR3 region has 13 residues. Trimming took 10 bases from V and 2 from J, leaving 14 bases between them. The CDR3 nucleotides are TGTGCCACCACTCGGACGGTTCAAGAGACCCAGTACTTC. The encoded protein is CATTRTVQETQYF.

As to this clonotype: Germline is not matched at one junction end, which may reflect a read error. The rearrangement links TRBV20-1 to TRBJ2-7; 9 nucleotides match TRBD2. Looked up from germline, CDR1 is DFQATT and CDR2 is SNEGSKA (reference sequence). The CDR3 loop spans 15 amino acids. CDR3: CNARASGGIAYEQYF. In nucleotides, the CDR3 is TGCAATGCTAGAGCCAGCGGGGGGATAGCCTACGAGCAGTACTTT.

To note about this clonotype: No conserved phenylalanine or tryptophan ends this CDR3, so it is likely a read error. The gene calls are TRBV6-5 and TRBJ2-7; the D call may be TRBD1 or TRBD2 (5 bases each). The length of the CDR3 is 14 residues. The V gene's germline CDR1 is MNHEY and CDR2 SVGAGI. Trimming took off 4 bases at V and 1 base at J, with 11 bases between the two ends. CDR3 loop: CASSSTGPSYEQYS. CDR3 nucleotides: TGTGCCAGCAGTTCCACGGGGCCTTCCTACGAGCAGTACTCC.

This clonotype was recorded once. The V gene is TRBV4-1, the J gene TRBJ1-3, with a tentative D call TRBD1 (5 bases). This CDR3 is built from 15 residues. Trimming pared 1 base from V and 2 bases from J, leaving 9 bases between. Germline V gives CDR1 MGHRA, CDR2 YSYEKL. The CDR3 DNA reads as TGCGCCAGCAGCCAAGTCCAGGGCACTGGAAACACCATATATTTT. This encodes CASSQVQGTGNTIYF.

This clonotype was picked up many times. The chain combines TRBV6-5 with TRBJ1-2; D is perhaps TRBD1 (5 bases). Trimming took 0 bases from V and 3 from J, leaving 14 bases between them. In germline, CDR1 is MNHEY, CDR2 SVGAGI. The CDR3 sequence is 16 residues long. The DNA of the CDR3 is TGTGCCAGCAGTTACTCGGGTCGGGGGAATTACTATGGCTACACCTTC. Amino acids: CASSYSGRGNYYGYTF.

The chain combines TRBV28 with TRBJ2-3, with 8 bases that match TRBD1. The V gene end was trimmed by 5 bases and the J gene end by 3 bases; junction bases not matched to a gene: 10. The CDR3 is 16 amino acids. CDR1 is MDHEN and CDR2 is SYDVKM in the germline V gene. The CDR3 spells CASSIGRYRGTDTQYF. The CDR3 nucleotides are TGTGCCAGCAGTATCGGCCGGTACAGGGGGACAGATACGCAGTATTTT.

In the case of this clonotype: One end of the junction is discordant with germline, which a read error may explain. V usage is TRBV29-1 and J usage is TRBJ2-2, with D possibly being TRBD2 (6 bases). The CDR3 runs to 14 residues. Germline assignment: CDR1 SQVTM and CDR2 ANQGSEA. The CDR3 sequence: CSVQDAGNTGELFF. CDR3 DNA: TGCAGCGTGCAGGATGCGGGAAACACCGGGGAGCTGTTCTTT.

This clonotype occurred once. At one boundary the junction diverges from the germline segment, which might be a read error. The rearrangement joins TRBV6-2 or TRBV6-3 to TRBJ2-2, with a weak D call TRBD2 (6 bases). The CDR3 length is 16 residues. The V gene's germline CDR1 is MNHEY and CDR2 SVGEGT. CDR3 DNA sequence: TGTGCCGACAGTCCCCCCCGGGAGAGACGAACCGGGGAGCTTTTTTTT. It codes for CADSPPRERRTGELFF.

Regarding this clonotype: Sequence at one end of the junction differs from germline and may be a read error. The chain recombines TRBV4-3 with TRBJ2-5; no clear D. This CDR3 region has 15 residues. Germline V gene data show CDR1 as LGHNA and CDR2 as YSLEER. CDR3 residues: CACSQGNLKGETQYF. In nucleotides, the CDR3 is TGCGCCTGCAGCCAAGGGAACTTAAAAGGGGAGACCCAGTACTTC.

This clonotype appeared a few times. The junction departs from germline at one end; a sequencing error may be responsible. This sequence joins TRBV24-1 and TRBJ2-1; 7 bases agree with TRBD2. The germline CDR1 and CDR2 sequences are KGHDR and SFDVKD. This CDR3 spans 16 amino acids. In DNA form, the CDR3 reads TGCGCCACCAGTGAGCCTACCGGGACTAACTACAATGAGCAGTTCTTC. This codes for CATSEPTGTNYNEQFF.

As for this clonotype: The conserved phenylalanine or tryptophan normally closing the CDR3 is absent here, so this likely arose from a read error. The chain joins TRBV29-1 to TRBJ2-7; D call uncertain. The CDR3 is 11 residues long. The germline V gene encodes CDR1 SQVTM and CDR2 ANQGSEA. V was cut by 6 bases and J by 0 bases, with 6 bases left in between. CDR3 sequence reads: CSVSDSYEQYS. The CDR3 coding sequence is TGCAGCGTCTCGGACTCCTACGAGCAGTACTCC.

The chain uses TRBV11-1 and TRBJ2-1; 11 bases fit TRBD2. CDR3 length: 17 residues. Germline-derived CDR1 and CDR2 are SGHAT and FQDESV (reference sequence). CDR3 nucleotide sequence: TGTACCGGCAGCTTATCTCTGCTAGCGGGAGGCAACAATGAGCAGTTCTTC. Amino acids: CTGSLSLLAGGNNEQFF.

This chain joins TRBV11-2 and TRBJ1-6; D gene ambiguous. The CDR3 is 15 residues long. Per germline, CDR1 SGHAT and CDR2 FQNNGV. The V gene lost 7 bases and the J gene lost 4 bases, with 14 bases spanning the gap. CDR3 nucleotide sequence: TGTGCCAGCAACTCAGATAGAAGATATAATTCACCCCTCCACTTT. The encoded protein is CASNSDRRYNSPLHF. The variable domain in full, with the rest retrieved from reference TRBV11-2 and TRBJ1-6, is EAGVAQSPRYKIIEKRQSVAFWCNPISGHATLYWYQQILGQGPKLLIQFQNNGVVDDSQLPKDRFSAERLKGVDSTLKIQPAKLEDSAVYLCASNSDRRYNSPLHFGNGTRLTVT.

This clonotype was observed at least ten times. The chain uses TRBV6-5 and TRBJ2-2; 7 nucleotides agree with TRBD1. The CDR3 loop spans 13 amino acids. CDR1 MNHEY and CDR2 SVGAGI come from the germline V gene. Trimming took 0 bases from V and 13 from J; bases not matched to a gene: 5. The CDR3 loop is CASSYSGQEGLFF. DNA for the CDR3: TGTGCCAGCAGTTACTCCGGACAGGAAGGGCTGTTTTTT.

This chain uses TRBV19 with TRBJ2-7; 10 nucleotides line up with TRBD1. This CDR3 spans 15 amino acids. V lost 5 bases to trimming and J lost 1 base; unmatched junction nucleotides: 5. Germline lookup yields CDR1 LNHDA and CDR2 SQIVND (reference sequence). CDR3 DNA: TGTGCCAGTAGTTCCTTGGACAGGGGGTCCTACGAGCAGTACTTC. Protein product: CASSSLDRGSYEQYF.

There are a few counts of this clonotype. V gene TRBV6-6 combines with J gene TRBJ2-7, with TRBD1 matching 9 bases. The CDR3 is 14 amino acids. V shed 6 bases and J 3 bases; nucleotides not matched to a gene: 6. From germline, CDR1 is MNHNY and CDR2 SVGAGI (reference sequence). CDR3 sequence: CASSSPTGGYEQYF. In nucleotides, the CDR3 is TGTGCCAGCAGCTCCCCGACAGGGGGCTACGAGCAGTACTTC.

This clonotype was picked up many times. This chain uses TRBV6-6 with TRBJ2-7; D is possibly TRBD1 (6 bases). Looked up from germline, CDR1 is MNHNY and CDR2 is SVGAGI (reference sequence). The CDR3 length is 16 residues. V was cut by 3 bases and J by 0 bases, with 15 bases left in between. The CDR3: CASSYGGLRGSYEQYF. CDR3 nucleotides: TGTGCCAGCAGTTATGGGGGCCTCAGGGGCTCCTACGAGCAGTACTTC.

As for this clonotype: A junction end diverges from the germline sequence, so it may reflect a read error. The CDR3 coding sequence is TGCGCCAGCAGATCATCTAGGGGTTTCCCAGGGACCCAGTACTTC. It translates to CASRSSRGFPGTQYF. The rearrangement joins TRBV11-3 to TRBJ2-5; tentatively, D is TRBD1 (5 bases). Germline V gene sequence: CDR1 SGHNT, CDR2 YENEEA. This CDR3 spans 15 amino acids.

The rearrangement joins TRBV5-5 to TRBJ1-2, with D tentatively TRBD1 (6 bases). Germline V lookup: CDR1 SGHKS, CDR2 YYEKEE (reference sequence). This CDR3 has 18 residues. The V end was cut by 4 bases, the J end by 4 bases, with 26 bases between. The CDR3 spells CASSLDEFVDSLGYGYTF. CDR3 sequence (DNA): TGTGCCAGCAGCCTAGACGAATTCGTGGACAGTCTTGGCTATGGCTACACCTTC. The complete variable domain, with remaining parts taken from reference TRBV5-5 and TRBJ1-2, reads DAGVTQSPTHLIKTRGQQVTLRCSPISGHKSVSWYQQVLGQGPQFIFQYYEKEERGRGNFPDRFSARQFPNYSSELNVNALLLGDSALYLCASSLDEFVDSLGYGYTFGSGTRLTVV.

The V call is TRBV20-1, the J call TRBJ2-1; 7 bases are shared with TRBD1. V gave up 5 bases and J gave up 9 bases; unmatched junction bases: 7. CDR1 DFQATT and CDR2 SNEGSKA come from the germline V gene (reference sequence). There are 12 residues in the CDR3. The CDR3 DNA reads TGCAGTGCTTGCCGACAGGGAGCTGAGCAGTTCTTC. Protein sequence: CSACRQGAEQFF.

This clonotype was counted many times. The chain combines TRBV11-1 with TRBJ2-6; no definite D call. The germline V and J ends were trimmed by 10 bases and 0 bases, with 4 bases remaining between them. Germline V gene data show CDR1 as SGHAT and CDR2 as FQDESV (reference sequence). The CDR3 is 12 residues long. The CDR3 nucleotides read TGTGCCATAAGCTCTGGGGCCAACGTCCTGACTTTC. It is translated as CAISSGANVLTF.

As DNA, the CDR3 is TGTGCCAGCAGTTACTCGTACAGGCCGAGCCCATACAATGAGCAGTTCTTC. Translating it yields CASSYSYRPSPYNEQFF. The V gene is TRBV6-5, the J gene TRBJ2-1, with a possible D match to TRBD1 (5 bases). This CDR3 spans 17 amino acids. From germline, CDR1 is MNHEY and CDR2 SVGAGI. The germline V and J ends were trimmed by 0 bases and 4 bases, with 16 bases remaining between them.